Presented here are 13 T cell receptor beta chains from one specimen sequenced in a study of human T cells and chemical hapten exposure. Time point: pre-sensitization, week 0. Treatment described: therapeutic diphenylcyclopropenone sensitization with weekly scalp DPC. TCRdb reanalysed the RACE reads using MiXCR and keeps one entry per CDR3 protein. The repertoire consists of approximately 320,000 distinct CDR3 sequences, with around 5.5% occurring once and the leading ten covering more than 8%. The input for sequencing was whole blood, taken in connection with sensitization to the hapten diphenylcyclopropenone (DPC). Receptors were obtained from a woman aged 18 to 35 with alopecia areata. Some clones in this sample may be carry-over from other donors' samples.

At least ten counts were recorded for this clonotype. This chain links TRBV7-9 with TRBJ2-1, with TRBD1 matching over 9 bases. Looked up from germline, CDR1 is SEHNR and CDR2 is FQNEAQ (reference sequence). This CDR3 has 16 residues. V shed 5 bases and J 4 bases; nucleotides not matched to a gene: 9. This CDR3 reads CASSPPGQGFYNEQFF. In DNA, the CDR3 is TGTGCCAGCAGCCCCCCGGGACAGGGTTTTTACAATGAGCAGTTCTTC.

Only a few counts were recorded for this clonotype. This chain links TRBV5-5 with TRBJ1-5; the D gene is possibly TRBD1 (6 bases). The CDR3 length is 14 residues. Per the germline V gene, CDR1 is SGHKS and CDR2 is YYEKEE (reference sequence). The germline V and J ends were trimmed by 2 bases and 10 bases, with 16 bases remaining between them. CDR3 amino acids: CASSFGTQSRPQHF. The CDR3 nucleotides read TGTGCCAGCAGCTTTGGGACACAGAGTAGACCCCAGCATTTT.

This clonotype was recorded a few times. The chain recombines TRBV29-1 with TRBJ1-4; D might be TRBD1 (5 bases). Germline lookup yields CDR1 SQVTM and CDR2 ANQGSEA. The CDR3 is made up of 14 amino acids. The V gene lost 6 bases and the J gene lost 4 bases, with 15 bases spanning the gap. In DNA form, the CDR3 reads TGCAGCGTCCAGGCAGGGAGTGGTAATGAAAAACTGTTTTTT. Translation gives CSVQAGSGNEKLFF.

The chain joins TRBV7-8 to TRBJ2-5, with TRBD1 as a possible D gene (6 bases). With 5 bases removed from V and 2 bases from J, the gap between germline ends came to 15 bases. The V gene's germline CDR1 is SGHVS and CDR2 FQNEAQ. The CDR3 spans 15 residues. CDR3 residues: CASSLREDSQETQYF. CDR3 coding DNA: TGTGCCAGCAGCCTGAGAGAGGACAGTCAAGAGACCCAGTACTTC.

In this sample, this clonotype turned up a few times. The rearrangement uses TRBV5-5 and TRBJ1-3, with TRBD1 identical over 8 bases. The trim removed 2 bases at V and 2 bases at J, leaving 6 bases unmatched. The length of the CDR3 is 16 residues. Per the germline V gene, CDR1 is SGHKS and CDR2 is YYEKEE (reference sequence). In DNA form, the CDR3 reads TGTGCCAGCAGCTTCGGGACAGGATACACTGGAAACACCATATATTTT. It specifies CASSFGTGYTGNTIYF.

This clonotype came up many times. This sequence joins TRBV5-1 and TRBJ2-3; 11 bases fit TRBD2. Germline lookup yields CDR1 SGHRS and CDR2 YFSETQ. The V and J ends lost 5 bases and 1 base, in that order; junction bases with no gene match: 9. The CDR3 covers 17 residues. The CDR3 is CASSWTSGRLRTDTQYF. The CDR3 coding sequence is TGCGCCAGCAGTTGGACTAGCGGGCGCCTCCGCACAGATACGCAGTATTTT.

This clonotype was picked up many times. The V call is TRBV28, the J call TRBJ2-3; D may be TRBD1 (6 bases). CDR3 length: 16 residues. Germline CDR1 reads MDHEN; CDR2 reads SYDVKM. The V end lost 2 bases, the J end lost 3 bases, and 15 bases lay between the germline ends. The CDR3 sequence is CASSLGQGFQTDTQYF. The CDR3 region has the DNA TGTGCCAGCAGTTTAGGGCAGGGGTTCCAGACAGATACGCAGTATTTT.

This clonotype occurred a few times. The chain combines TRBV29-1 with TRBJ1-1; TRBD1 matches at 7 bases. The CDR3 is made up of 13 amino acids. Losses at the gene ends were 6 bases for V and 2 bases for J; bases not matched to a gene: 6. The germline gives CDR1 SQVTM, CDR2 ANQGSEA. The CDR3 loop is CSVGTAINTEAFF. CDR3 coding DNA: TGCAGCGTCGGGACAGCTATTAACACTGAAGCTTTCTTT.

This clonotype was picked up many times. This chain links TRBV3-1 with TRBJ2-5; no definite D call. CDR1 and CDR2 from the germline V gene are LGHDT and YNNKEL (reference sequence). V shed 0 bases and J shed 14 bases, with 16 bases lying between them. This CDR3 has 13 amino acids. The CDR3 DNA follows: TGTGCCAGCAGCCAAGAATCCCCGACGAGTCAATACTTC. Its protein product is CASSQESPTSQYF.

This clonotype was observed a few times. The chain employs TRBV20-1 and TRBJ2-5; D assignment may be TRBD1 or TRBD2 (5 bases each). Trimming cost V 0 bases and J 1 base, with 9 bases left between them. Germline CDR1 and CDR2: DFQATT and SNEGSKA (reference sequence). The CDR3 sequence is 14 residues long. The DNA of the CDR3 is TGCAGTGCTAGAGATGAGGGGACCCAAGAGACCCAGTACTTC. It encodes CSARDEGTQETQYF.

At least ten counts were recorded for this clonotype. This chain links TRBV28 with TRBJ1-1; D ambiguous. The V end was cut by 8 bases, the J end by 1 base, with 5 bases between. The CDR3 runs to 11 residues. CDR1 is MDHEN, CDR2 SYDVKM, per germline. CDR3 nucleotides: TGTGCCAGCCAGGAGAACACTGAAGCTTTCTTT. This codes for CASQENTEAFF.

CDR3 in DNA: TGTGCCAGCAGCATCAGGGGGAGTCATGGCTACACCTTC. As protein: CASSIRGSHGYTF. The rearrangement links TRBV7-9 to TRBJ1-2; 7 bases are shared with TRBD1. The V gene end was trimmed by 5 bases and the J gene end by 6 bases; junction bases not matched to a gene: 6. Looked up from germline, CDR1 is SEHNR and CDR2 is FQNEAQ (reference sequence). The CDR3 is 13 amino acids.

The rearrangement links TRBV28 to TRBJ2-2; no firm D call. Trimming removed 11 bases from V and 4 bases from J, with 11 bases in between. Germline lookup yields CDR1 MDHEN and CDR2 SYDVKM. The CDR3 length is 12 residues. Here the CDR3 reads CACDKFTGELFF. Here the CDR3 DNA reads TGTGCCTGCGACAAGTTCACCGGGGAGCTGTTTTTT. The variable domain in full, with the rest retrieved from reference TRBV28 and TRBJ2-2, is DVKVTQSSRYLVKRTGEKVFLECVQDMDHENMFWYRQDPGLGLRLIYFSYDVKMKEKGDIPEGYSVSREKKERFSLILESASTNQTSMYLCACDKFTGELFFGEGSRLTVL.